The T cell receptor beta chain under discussion was sequenced for a study of cytomegalovirus exposure and HLA in healthy donors. The study's findings and limits: First-cohort TCR clusters were later found to tend to co-occur in the approximately 120 validation repertoires. The majority of TCR sequences were rare, yet some public TCRs appeared in many donors. Cytomegalovirus association was assigned to under 200 TCR beta chains.

The donors were in the approximately 120-subject validation cohort, distinct from the approximately 700-subject first cohort. On this clone: Its target is unknown.

Some clones are missing from TCRdb's copy, which holds only in-frame ones; the method was immunoSEQ multiplex PCR. The sample has 90,000 to 150,000 clones; 88% are singletons. The receptor comes from a woman aged 18 to 35 in good health and CMV-seropositive. The sequenced sample was PBMCs.

The CDR3 DNA follows: TGTGCCAGCTCACCACTCCCGATTCTAGGAGGGGAAAAACTGTTTTTT. It yields the protein CASSPLPILGGEKLFF. J is TRBJ1-4 and V is TRBV18; D is ambiguous. Trimming took off 1 base at V and 8 bases at J, with 17 bases between the two ends. The CDR3 extends over 16 amino acids. Germline lookup yields CDR1 KGHSH and CDR2 LQKENI.